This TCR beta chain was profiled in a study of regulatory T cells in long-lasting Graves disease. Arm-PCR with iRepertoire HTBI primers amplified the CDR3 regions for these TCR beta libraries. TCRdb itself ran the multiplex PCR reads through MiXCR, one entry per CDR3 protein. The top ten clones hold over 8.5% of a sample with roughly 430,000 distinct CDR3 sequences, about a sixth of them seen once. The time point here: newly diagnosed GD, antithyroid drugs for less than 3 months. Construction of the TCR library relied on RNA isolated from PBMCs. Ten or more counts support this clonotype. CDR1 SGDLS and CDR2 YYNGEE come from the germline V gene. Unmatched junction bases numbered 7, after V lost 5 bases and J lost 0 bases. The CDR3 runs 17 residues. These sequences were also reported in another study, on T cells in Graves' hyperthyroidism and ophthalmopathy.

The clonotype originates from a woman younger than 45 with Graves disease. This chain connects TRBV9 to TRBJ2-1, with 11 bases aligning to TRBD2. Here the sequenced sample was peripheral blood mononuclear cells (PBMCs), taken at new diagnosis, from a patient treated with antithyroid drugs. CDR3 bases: TGTGCCAGCAGTTATAGCGGGAGGGCCGCCTCCTACAATGAGCAGTTCTTC. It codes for CASSYSGRAASYNEQFF.